A selection of T cell receptor beta chains follows, all from one sample in a study of OX40 agonist ivuxolimab in advanced cancers. Some clones are missing from TCRdb's copy, which holds only in-frame ones; the method was immunoSEQ multiplex PCR. The data contain about 46,000 clones, over 65% of them singletons. The source was CD4+ or CD8+ T cells sorted from blood, collected in a trial of the OX40 agonist ivuxolimab. These receptors all stem from an adult with an advanced solid tumor such as melanoma, head and neck, liver or kidney cancer. Each CDR3 is given without its conserved first and last residue. Each record gives: J gene, V gene, CDR3 protein.

J: -; V: TRBV19; CDR3: ASSIGQGYEQY
J: TRBJ2-4; V: TRBV5-6; CDR3: ASQKSAGQNIQY
J: TRBJ1-2; V: TRBV5-6; CDR3: ASRTRGLNYGYT
J: TRBJ2-7; V: TRBV18; CDR3: ASSPSSYEQY
J: TRBJ2-5; V: TRBV29-1; CDR3: SVPPEDRGPQY
J: TRBJ1-1; V: TRBV30; CDR3: ARQLPGTEAF
J: TRBJ1-5; V: TRBV6-6; CDR3: ASSSFGGNVDQPQH
J: TRBJ1-2; V: TRBV19; CDR3: ASAFLGRALNGYT
J: TRBJ2-3; V: TRBV6-5; CDR3: ASSYSPDSTDTQY
J: TRBJ2-6; V: TRBV29-1; CDR3: SVGGAGGPIGANVLT
J: TRBJ2-3; V: TRBV6-4; CDR3: ASSDSSGGADTQY
J: TRBJ2-3; V: TRBV6-5; CDR3: ASRKIAGGVDTQY
J: TRBJ1-1; V: TRBV11-2; CDR3: ASSLVGVAEAF
J: TRBJ1-2; V: TRBV30; CDR3: AWIGNANYGYT
J: TRBJ1-1; V: TRBV7-6; CDR3: ASSTGAGTEAF
J: TRBJ1-2; V: TRBV2; CDR3: ASSPDSSYGYT